This T cell receptor beta chain comes out of a study of early T cells in non-severe SARS-CoV-2 infection. At the level of the study: Bulk RNA from unsorted whole blood was sequenced; chains were unpaired.

TCRdb re-called the 5' RACE reads with MiXCR, one entry per CDR3 protein. This repertoire shows some 60,000 distinct CDR3 sequences, roughly 12% found once; its top ten account for 2.9%. In this sample, this clonotype turned up many times. The clonotype comes from an adult who was a healthcare worker with PCR-confirmed SARS-CoV-2 infection or an uninfected control (not recorded which). What was sequenced was whole blood.

CDR3 residues: CAWSDTGDSYEQYF. Here the CDR3 DNA reads TGTGCCTGGAGTGACACAGGGGATTCCTACGAGCAGTACTTC. The genes are TRBV30 and TRBJ2-7; 7 bases map to TRBD1. Unmatched junction bases numbered 4, after V lost 1 base and J lost 1 base. This CDR3 spans 14 amino acids. Germline V gene data show CDR1 as GTSNPN and CDR2 as SVGIG (reference sequence).